This TCR beta chain was identified in a study of blood T cell repertoires in COVID-19 (dated by TCRdb to 2020 to 2021). About the investigation overall: Samples covering the acute and convalescent phases of COVID-19 were provided by collaborators in the United States, Italy and Spain. The material from the prospective study consisted of cDNA or gDNA derived from T cells, B-cell-depleted T cells, or PBMCs. Subjects who had been exposed to COVID-19, were actively infected with it, or had recovered from it provided the deeply sampled blood TCRbeta repertoires that made up the dataset. The repertoires were made available in a free public database intended to serve as a resource for research on the immune response to SARS-CoV-2. Samples were obtained from the ongoing ImmuneRACE study (first 160 participants) and from 1,200 or so subjects provided by 6 global collaborators. A de-identified subject ID, COVID-19 status, age in years and sex were almost always included in the sample metadata. Where HLA class I and class II types were available, the types were taken from metadata supplied by the sample provider, not from assay-based typing. On the study overall, not on this receptor specifically: The quantity of clinical and demographic metadata differed by source and by participant and was supplied without curation.

TCRbeta CDR3 regions were amplified from genomic DNA using the immunoSEQ Assay, a bias-controlled multiplex PCR. In the original analysis: The number of nucleated cells in each sample was estimated by amplification of reference gene primers within the assay. To quantify the absolute abundance of each unique TCRbeta CDR3 rearrangement, sequence reads were collapsed and filtered. Productive Simpson clonality was computed per sample as the square root of Simpson's diversity index over productive rearrangements. What TCRdb holds here is the immuneACCESS table cut down to in-frame rearrangements. Part of the clones is not present; checked against another copy, under half of the missing clones reflect an unresolved V gene, and the others are unexplained. Clonal size and the V and J genes are those of that table, whereas D and trimming came from the DNA. The sample table shows 150,000 or so clones, and about 90% are seen once. Clones ranked in the top ten supply roughly 1.2% of the sample.

Notes on this clone: Its antigen specificity is not known. Per-base quality was not reported, and no clone a single base away is much larger than it.

Participants in the prospective study were enrolled through a virtual design, were aged roughly 18 to 100 years, and lived in approximately 25 United States geographic areas. Cohort assignment in the prospective study relied on participant-reported clinical history from a screening survey and a study questionnaire. Mobile phlebotomists in the prospective study collected whole blood, serum and a nasopharyngeal or oropharyngeal swab from every participant. Participants in the prospective study had the option to provide additional blood draws and questionnaires over a 2-month period. Before DNA extraction, blood samples from the prospective study were shipped at room temperature or frozen. Taken from the germline V gene, the CDR1 and CDR2 loops are SGHVS and FQNEAQ. The CDR3, cysteine through phenylalanine, is 16 amino acids long. Only CDR3 DNA remains: 48 bases, in frame from the first base. V loses 1 base, J loses 0 bases, and the germline ends lie 12 bases apart.

This receptor chain uses TRBV7-8 and TRBJ1-1; the D gene identity is not certain. The TCR sequence derives from a human donor with acute COVID-19. The donor label of this sample is uncertain. The sequencing sample was made of PBMCs or T cells enriched from blood (not recorded which). Here is the DNA: TGTGCCAGCAGCTTAGTAAGTGGAGGGCTGAACACTGAAGCTTTCTTT. Translated, it reads CASSLVSGGLNTEAFF.